One and the same sample provided the 9 T cell receptor beta chains below, sequenced in a study of T-cell reconstitution after alpha-beta-depleted transplantation in children. The TCRbeta library incorporated unique molecular identifiers. TCRdb processed the PCR reads anew with MiXCR; each CDR3 protein has one entry. The sample lists around 700,000 distinct CDR3 sequences; about an eighth were seen once. The sample was PBMCs, taken before TCRalphabeta/CD19-depleted stem cell transplant. These receptors were taken from a girl aged 2 to 10 with congenital amegakaryocytic thrombocytopenia, due to receive a stem cell transplant.

This clonotype was found many times. The chain links TRBV7-3 to TRBJ2-1, with 10 bases lining up with TRBD2. Per germline, CDR1 SGHTA and CDR2 FQGTGA. This CDR3 has 15 residues. V shed 2 bases and J 7 bases; nucleotides not matched to a gene: 5. In nucleotides, the CDR3 is TGTGCCAGCAGCTTAGGGACTAGCGATTTTAATGAGCAGTTCTTC. The encoded protein is CASSLGTSDFNEQFF. Full variable domain (outside the CDR3, taken from reference TRBV7-3 and TRBJ2-1): GAGVSQTPSNKVTEKGKYVELRCDPISGHTALYWYRQSLGQGPEFLIYFQGTGAADDSGLPNDRFFAVRPEGSVSTLKIQRTERGDSAVYLCASSLGTSDFNEQFFGPGTRLTVL.

V is TRBV7-6 and J is TRBJ2-7; the D is unclear. The ends were cut back, 1 base at V and 7 bases at J, with 11 bases in the middle. Germline values: CDR1 SGHVS, CDR2 FNYEAQ. The CDR3 has 13 amino acids. The CDR3 loop reads CASSLDYKAEQYF. The CDR3 region has the DNA TGTGCCAGCAGCTTAGATTATAAGGCTGAGCAGTACTTC.

This clonotype was seen more than once but under ten times. The chain uses TRBV28 and TRBJ2-3, with 13 positions matching TRBD2. CDR1 is MDHEN, CDR2 SYDVKM, per germline. V lost 1 base and J lost 8; bases outside the gene matches: 6. The CDR3 covers 16 residues. The CDR3 coding sequence is TGTGCCAGCAGTTTATCGGGACTAGCGGGATATGGTACGCAGTATTTT. Protein product: CASSLSGLAGYGTQYF.

This clonotype was seen more than once but under ten times. This sequence joins TRBV7-9 and TRBJ1-2; D unresolved. The CDR3 loop spans 13 amino acids. Deletions cut 2 bases from V and 8 bases from J, with 12 bases between. Germline V CDR1 and CDR2: SEHNR, FQNEAQ (reference sequence). The CDR3, as DNA: TGTGCCAGCAGCTTAATGGGAGTTGGAGGCTACACCTTC. This translates into CASSLMGVGGYTF.

This clonotype was seen many times. The CDR3 DNA reads as TGCAGCGTTGGGTATTGGACTCCCCGCGGTACAGATACGCAGTATTTT. Translating it yields CSVGYWTPRGTDTQYF. The chain couples TRBV29-1 to TRBJ2-3; a possible D gene is TRBD2 (5 bases). The V end was cut by 4 bases, the J end by 3 bases, with 20 bases between. The germline gives CDR1 SQVTM, CDR2 ANQGSEA. The length of the CDR3 is 16 residues.

This clonotype occurred many times. This chain uses TRBV6-1 with TRBJ1-6; TRBD1 aligns across 10 bases. Trimming took 1 base from V and 6 from J; bases not matched to a gene: 0. Germline V CDR1 and CDR2: MNHNS, SASEGT. The CDR3 has 15 residues. The DNA of the CDR3 is TGTGCCAGCAGTGAAGGGACAGGGGGTAATTCACCCCTCCACTTT. Protein: CASSEGTGGNSPLHF.

This clonotype was detected only a few times. This rearrangement joins TRBV3-1 to TRBJ1-5, with no clear D. Trimming removed 0 bases at V and 9 bases at J, with 12 bases between. CDR1 and CDR2 from the germline V gene are LGHDT and YNNKEL (reference sequence). The CDR3 consists of 14 residues. The CDR3 is CASSQDPLGGPQHF. CDR3 in DNA: TGTGCCAGCAGCCAAGACCCGTTGGGAGGGCCCCAGCATTTT.

In its sample, this clonotype was seen many times. This chain connects TRBV4-1 to TRBJ2-1; TRBD2 matches at 11 bases. The length of the CDR3 is 17 residues. Trimming at V came to 0 bases and at J to 7 bases, leaving 8 bases not matched to a gene. The germline V gene encodes CDR1 MGHRA and CDR2 YSYEKL. CDR3 sequence: CASSQDRLAGGENEQFF. The DNA for the CDR3 is TGCGCCAGCAGCCAAGATCGGCTAGCGGGAGGTGAAAATGAGCAGTTCTTC.

This clonotype was seen a few times. The chain couples TRBV7-2 to TRBJ1-5; no reliable D call. Germline values: CDR1 SGHTA, CDR2 FQGNSA. The CDR3 contains 13 residues. The V gene lost 1 base and the J gene lost 5 bases, with 6 bases spanning the gap. CDR3 bases: TGTGCCAGCAGCTTAGTCCTCTATCAGCCCCAGCATTTT. Amino acid sequence: CASSLVLYQPQHF.